One and the same sample provided the 29 T cell receptor beta chains below, sequenced in a study of CD8 T cells in ankylosing spondylitis. General observations from the study: One TCR beta motif, made up of roughly eight highly homologous variants, appeared characteristic of ankylosing spondylitis blood.

TCRdb re-called the 5' RACE reads through MiXCR, storing one row per CDR3 protein. The profile shows some 450,000 distinct CDR3 sequences, approximately 17% of them singletons. For these TCRs, the target antigens are not known. Input material: blood, either unsorted or a sorted T cell fraction (not recorded which). The receptors shown here come from a male donor with ankylosing spondylitis.

This clonotype was found a few times. The chain joins TRBV20-1 to TRBJ1-5; the D gene is possibly TRBD1 (5 bases). The V end lost 6 bases, the J end lost 3 bases, and 9 bases lay between the germline ends. This CDR3 spans 12 amino acids. The germline V gene encodes CDR1 DFQATT and CDR2 SNEGSKA (reference sequence). CDR3 nucleotides: TGCAGTGCGGGGGATCTCAATCAGCCCCAGCATTTT. Protein: CSAGDLNQPQHF.

This clonotype was seen more than once but under ten times. This chain joins TRBV27 and TRBJ1-5; 7 bases agree with TRBD1. V was clipped by 5 bases and J by 3 bases; unmatched bases: 4. CDR3 length: 14 amino acids. The germline V gene encodes CDR1 MNHEY and CDR2 SMNVEV (reference sequence). CDR3 in amino acids: CASSHDRDNQPQHF. For the CDR3, the DNA is TGTGCCAGCAGTCATGACAGGGACAATCAGCCCCAGCATTTT.

This clonotype was seen only a few times. The chain is built from TRBV9 and TRBJ1-5; possibly TRBD1 for D (6 bases). The CDR3 contains 14 residues. The V gene's germline CDR1 is SGDLS and CDR2 YYNGEE. V was pared by 4 bases and J by 9 bases, with 17 bases between. The CDR3 loop is CASSPLGGPGPQHF. DNA for the CDR3: TGTGCCAGCAGCCCTCTAGGGGGTCCAGGGCCCCAGCATTTT.

The chain couples TRBV5-1 to TRBJ1-6; D call uncertain. Trimming stripped 0 bases from V and 7 bases from J, with 8 bases between. The CDR3 loop spans 14 amino acids. Germline V gene data show CDR1 as SGHRS and CDR2 as YFSETQ. CDR3 DNA: TGCGCCAGCAGCTTGGGGGGAGAGAATTCACCCCTCCACTTT. This gives the protein CASSLGGENSPLHF.

This chain connects TRBV20-1 to TRBJ2-3; 7 positions agree with TRBD2. Germline trimming cut 3 bases from V and 0 bases from J; bases unmatched to any gene: 6. Germline V CDR1 and CDR2: DFQATT, SNEGSKA (reference sequence). The length of the CDR3 is 15 residues. CDR3 region: CSASLAAHSTDTQYF. The CDR3 bases are TGCAGTGCTAGCCTAGCGGCCCACAGCACAGATACGCAGTATTTT.

The rearrangement links TRBV30 to TRBJ1-3; D perhaps matches TRBD1 (5 bases). This CDR3 spans 12 amino acids. V lost 3 bases to trimming and J lost 4 bases, with 7 bases between them. Germline lookup yields CDR1 GTSNPN and CDR2 SVGIG (reference sequence). CDR3 sequence reads: CAWRRGGNTIYF. In DNA, the CDR3 is TGTGCCTGGAGGCGGGGCGGAAACACCATATATTTT. Drawing the rest from reference TRBV30 and TRBJ1-3, the complete variable domain is SQTIHQWPATLVQPVGSPLSLECTVEGTSNPNLYWYRQAAGRGLQLLFYSVGIGQISSEVPQNLSASRPQDRQFILSSKKLLLSDSGFYLCAWRRGGNTIYFGEGSWLTVV.

This clonotype has at least ten counts. The chain links TRBV15 to TRBJ2-3, with D perhaps being TRBD1 or TRBD2 (5 bases each). This CDR3 region has 15 residues. Trimming took off 0 bases at V and 2 bases at J, with 9 bases between the two ends. Germline V gene data show CDR1 as LNHNV and CDR2 as YYDKDF (reference sequence). CDR3 coding DNA: TGTGCCACCAGCAGAGATCGAGGGGTCACAGATACGCAGTATTTT. Translating it yields CATSRDRGVTDTQYF.

This clonotype was seen only a few times. The chain joins TRBV20-1 to TRBJ1-5; D is possibly TRBD1 (5 bases). Germline lookup yields CDR1 DFQATT and CDR2 SNEGSKA (reference sequence). This CDR3 region has 17 residues. V lost 6 bases, J lost 1 base, and 22 bases lay in between. For the CDR3, the DNA is TGCAGTGCCCATACTCCGGGGGGGATTGGCAGCAATCAGCCCCAGCATTTT. As protein: CSAHTPGGIGSNQPQHF.

Many counts were recorded for this clonotype. The chain has TRBV20-1 and TRBJ1-1; D gene uncertain. The CDR3 has 16 residues. CDR1 DFQATT and CDR2 SNEGSKA come from the germline V gene (reference sequence). With 0 bases removed from V and 0 bases from J, the gap between germline ends came to 14 bases. Here the CDR3 reads CSARDRIKKLNTEAFF. The CDR3 DNA sequence: TGCAGTGCTAGAGATAGGATTAAGAAACTGAACACTGAAGCTTTCTTT.

This clonotype was seen at least ten times. The rearrangement uses TRBV7-8 and TRBJ1-6; D uncertain. Trimming removed 5 bases from V and 9 bases from J, with 20 bases in between. Germline CDR1 is SGHVS and CDR2 is FQNEAQ. The CDR3 has 16 amino acids. The DNA for the CDR3 is TGTGCCAGCAGCCCGGCGGCGAACATCGTGGGTTCACCCCTCCACTTT. It is translated as CASSPAANIVGSPLHF.

This clonotype appeared many times. J is TRBJ1-3 and V is TRBV2; 8 bases line up with TRBD1. The V gene end was trimmed by 3 bases and the J gene end by 9 bases; junction bases not matched to a gene: 7. From germline, CDR1 is SNHLY and CDR2 FYNNEI. The CDR3 extends over 14 amino acids. The CDR3, as DNA: TGTGCCAGCAGTGACGGACAGGGAGGGCGCACCATATATTTT. It codes for CASSDGQGGRTIYF.

This clonotype was picked up a small number of times. V and J are TRBV9 and TRBJ2-2; D is unclear. The CDR3 has 13 amino acids. The V end was cut by 6 bases, the J end by 7 bases, with 13 bases between. Per germline, CDR1 SGDLS and CDR2 YYNGEE. The CDR3 loop reads CASTHTIDGELFF. The CDR3 region has the DNA TGTGCCAGCACCCACACTATCGACGGGGAGCTGTTTTTT. The entire variable domain, with the rest obtained from reference TRBV9 and TRBJ2-2, is as follows: DSGVTQTPKHLITATGQRVTLRCSPRSGDLSVYWYQQSLDQGLQFLIQYYNGEERAKGNILERFSAQQFPDLHSELNLSSLELGDSALYFCASTHTIDGELFFGEGSRLTVL.

The rearrangement joins TRBV3-1 to TRBJ1-1; possibly TRBD1 for D (5 bases). Deletions cut 7 bases from V and 1 base from J, with 10 bases between. The CDR3 is made up of 13 amino acids. CDR1 LGHDT and CDR2 YNNKEL come from the germline V gene (reference sequence). This CDR3 reads CASIGRGNTEAFF. The CDR3 bases are TGTGCCAGCATCGGGAGGGGGAACACTGAAGCTTTCTTT.

There are a few counts of this clonotype. The chain couples TRBV20-1 to TRBJ1-3; D unclear. Germline CDR1 reads DFQATT; CDR2 reads SNEGSKA (reference sequence). Trimming took 3 bases from V and 0 from J, leaving 3 bases between them. The CDR3 runs to 12 residues. The CDR3 reads CSASHSGNTIYF. The CDR3 DNA sequence: TGCAGTGCTAGCCACTCTGGAAACACCATATATTTT.

The chain has TRBV10-3 and TRBJ1-4, with 7 bases matching TRBD1. Germline values: CDR1 ENHRY, CDR2 SYGVKD. The CDR3 runs 14 residues. V gave up 7 bases and J gave up 1 base; unmatched junction bases: 3. CDR3 residues: CAINQGGTNEKLFF. The DNA for the CDR3 is TGTGCCATCAATCAGGGGGGAACTAATGAAAAACTGTTTTTT.

The chain uses TRBV12-3 or TRBV12-4 and TRBJ2-3; D remains ambiguous. This CDR3 comprises 12 residues. Trimming left V 6 bases short and J 2 bases short, with 6 bases between. The chain's CDR3 is CASRINTDTQYF. CDR3 DNA sequence: TGTGCCAGCAGAATAAACACAGATACGCAGTATTTT.

The V gene is TRBV6-5, the J gene TRBJ1-6; D is unresolved. Germline values: CDR1 MNHEY, CDR2 SVGAGI. Deletions cut 2 bases from V and 7 bases from J, with 12 bases between. The CDR3 length is 15 residues. CDR3 DNA: TGTGCCAGCAGTTACGAGGCGGGGATCAATTCACCCCTCCACTTT. Its translation: CASSYEAGINSPLHF.

In this sample, this clonotype turned up many times. The chain couples TRBV12-3 or TRBV12-4 to TRBJ2-1; unclear D gene. The CDR3 is made up of 16 amino acids. V was shortened by 2 bases and J by 7 bases, with 18 bases between the two germline ends. This chain's CDR3 is CASSLRVAILGNEQFF. The CDR3, as DNA: TGTGCCAGCAGTTTACGGGTAGCAATCCTAGGGAATGAGCAGTTCTTC.

The rearrangement joins TRBV3-1 to TRBJ2-7, with D perhaps assigned TRBD1 or TRBD2 (5 bases each). Trimming left V 1 base short and J 6 bases short, with 7 bases between. The CDR3 loop spans 12 amino acids. From germline, CDR1 is LGHDT and CDR2 YNNKEL (reference sequence). The CDR3 DNA sequence: TGTGCCAGCAGCCAAGGTGGGGGCGAGCAGTACTTC. This sequence encodes CASSQGGGEQYF.

This clonotype was picked up a small number of times. V usage is TRBV7-9 and J usage is TRBJ1-3, with D uncertain. There are 15 residues in the CDR3. Germline V CDR1 and CDR2: SEHNR, FQNEAQ (reference sequence). Trimming shortened V by 1 base and J by 4 bases, and 11 bases separated the two germline ends. The CDR3 sequence: CASSLVRTTGNTIYF. The CDR3 nucleotides read TGTGCCAGCAGCTTAGTCAGGACTACCGGAAACACCATATATTTT.

The rearrangement uses TRBV3-1 and TRBJ2-5; tentative D call: TRBD1 (5 bases). The ends were cut back, 1 base at V and 2 bases at J, with 14 bases in the middle. The CDR3 covers 16 residues. Germline V gene sequence: CDR1 LGHDT, CDR2 YNNKEL (reference sequence). CDR3 nucleotide sequence: TGTGCCAGCAGCCAAGGTCTAGGGGCCCCACAAGAGACCCAGTACTTC. It translates to CASSQGLGAPQETQYF.

This clonotype was seen ten or more times. The CDR3 region is CASSFLAMVTGGTYEQYF. The CDR3 DNA follows: TGTGCCAGCAGTTTTTTAGCGATGGTCACGGGCGGAACCTACGAGCAGTACTTC. The chain combines TRBV12-3 or TRBV12-4 with TRBJ2-7; maybe TRBD2 (5 bases). This CDR3 spans 18 amino acids. V lost 3 bases and J 2 bases, leaving 23 bases between the germline ends.

This clonotype was seen only a few times. V gene TRBV7-3 combines with J gene TRBJ2-3, with D possibly TRBD2 on 5 matching bases. The V end was cut by 5 bases, the J end by 1 base, with 13 bases between. This CDR3 region has 15 residues. Germline CDR1 and CDR2: SGHTA and FQGTGA. The CDR3 DNA follows: TGTGCCAGCAGCACCAGGCGGGCCCGCACAGATACGCAGTATTTT. Translation gives CASSTRRARTDTQYF.

The chain combines TRBV20-1 with TRBJ2-1, with D possibly called TRBD1 or TRBD2 (6 bases each). This CDR3 contains 12 residues. Trimming removed 3 bases at V and 10 bases at J, with 13 bases between. From germline, CDR1 is DFQATT and CDR2 SNEGSKA (reference sequence). The CDR3 loop reads CSASGSGGEQFF. The DNA for the CDR3 is TGCAGTGCTAGTGGTTCCGGGGGCGAGCAGTTCTTC.

This chain joins TRBV7-9 and TRBJ1-1; 8 bases fit TRBD1. V dropped 4 bases and J dropped 8; count of bases not matched to a gene: 0. Per germline, CDR1 SEHNR and CDR2 FQNEAQ (reference sequence). This CDR3 region has 11 residues. CDR3 sequence: CASSSGGEAFF. The CDR3 DNA sequence: TGTGCCAGCAGCTCAGGGGGCGAAGCTTTCTTT.

The V gene is TRBV4-3, the J gene TRBJ2-1; 8 nucleotides align to TRBD2. This CDR3 is built from 16 residues. The V gene end was trimmed by 0 bases and the J gene end by 6 bases; junction bases not matched to a gene: 7. The germline V gene encodes CDR1 LGHNA and CDR2 YSLEER. CDR3 coding DNA: TGCGCCAGCAGCCAAGAGCCCTCCCTAGCGGGCAATGAGCAGTTCTTC. This gives the protein CASSQEPSLAGNEQFF.

This clonotype appeared a few times. The V call is TRBV9, the J call TRBJ2-1; no clear D. The V gene lost 3 bases and the J gene lost 9 bases, with 7 bases spanning the gap. The CDR3 loop spans 11 amino acids. In germline, CDR1 is SGDLS, CDR2 YYNGEE. The CDR3 DNA sequence: TGTGCCAGCAGCGGTTGGGGTGAGCAGTTCTTC. It codes for CASSGWGEQFF. Based on the CDR3 plus reference TRBV9 and TRBJ2-1, the full variable domain is DSGVTQTPKHLITATGQRVTLRCSPRSGDLSVYWYQQSLDQGLQFLIQYYNGEERAKGNILERFSAQQFPDLHSELNLSSLELGDSALYFCASSGWGEQFFGPGTRLTVL.

This chain uses TRBV7-9 with TRBJ1-6; D is uncertain. V lost 1 base, J lost 9 bases, and 19 bases lay in between. Germline V gene sequence: CDR1 SEHNR, CDR2 FQNEAQ (reference sequence). The CDR3 contains 17 residues. In DNA form, the CDR3 reads TGTGCCAGCAGCTTAGGAAGCGGAATTATTGTGGTTTCACCCCTCCACTTT. It encodes CASSLGSGIIVVSPLHF. The entire variable domain, with the rest obtained from reference TRBV7-9 and TRBJ1-6, is as follows: DTGVSQNPRHKITKRGQNVTFRCDPISEHNRLYWYRQTLGQGPEFLTYFQNEAQLEKSRLLSDRFSAERPKGSFSTLEIQRTEQGDSAMYLCASSLGSGIIVVSPLHFGNGTRLTVT.

The chain carries TRBV25-1 and TRBJ1-1; 7 nucleotides agree with TRBD1. In germline, CDR1 is MGHDK, CDR2 SYGVNS. This CDR3 is 15 amino acids long. V shed 2 bases, J shed 4 bases, and the junction held 7 bases outside the gene matches. The CDR3 reads CASSEMGTGATEAFF. CDR3 DNA sequence: TGTGCCAGCAGTGAAATGGGTACAGGGGCCACTGAAGCTTTCTTT.